These 26 T cell receptor beta chains share one sample of origin, sequenced in a study of early stage breast cancer tumors. The method was immunoSEQ multiplex PCR; TCRdb's version includes in-frame clones alone and lacks a portion of them. Among some 30,000 clones listed, almost 85% were seen once. The sequenced sample was blood. These receptors originate from a person in their fifties with breast cancer.

In this sample, this clone turned up a few times. The chain has TRBV7-3 and TRBJ2-1; TRBD2 agrees at 13 bases. CDR1 is SGHTA and CDR2 is FQGTGA in the germline V gene. CDR3 length: 15 residues. The V segment lost 5 bases and the J segment 3 bases; nucleotides outside the gene matches: 1. In nucleotides, the CDR3 is TGTGCCAGCAGCCGGACTAGCGGGAGCTACAATGAGCAGTTCTTC. It translates to CASSRTSGSYNEQFF.

The chain is built from TRBV28 and TRBJ1-2; D is unclear. The germline V and J ends were trimmed by 6 bases and 0 bases, with 14 bases remaining between them. The CDR3 sequence is 15 residues long. Germline loops: CDR1 MDHEN, CDR2 SYDVKM. The CDR3 coding sequence is TGTGCCAGCAGCTTAGGGAACGGCGCTAACTATGGCTACACCTTC. Its translation: CASSLGNGANYGYTF.

The rearrangement joins TRBV11-3 to TRBJ1-2, with D unresolved. Trimming stripped 5 bases from V and 8 bases from J, with 3 bases between. Per germline, CDR1 SGHNT and CDR2 YENEEA. This CDR3 is built from 9 residues. The CDR3 sequence is CASSEGYTF. In DNA form, the CDR3 reads TGTGCCAGCAGCGAGGGCTACACCTTC.

The chain has TRBV9 and TRBJ1-1, with no clear D. Trimming pared 3 bases from V and 7 bases from J, leaving 16 bases between. In germline, CDR1 is SGDLS, CDR2 YYNGEE. The CDR3 totals 14 residues. The CDR3 DNA reads as TGTGCCAGCAGCGGCCCCGCACGGAGGAATGAAGCTTTCTTT. It is translated as CASSGPARRNEAFF.

This clone was counted a few times. The rearrangement links TRBV10-1 to TRBJ1-1, with 7 bases fitting TRBD1. V gave up 4 bases and J gave up 10 bases; unmatched junction bases: 6. This CDR3 region has 12 residues. Looked up from germline, CDR1 is WNHNN and CDR2 is SYGVQD (reference sequence). CDR3 DNA: TGCGCCAGCAGTGTAGGGGGCGCGGGAGCTTTCTTT. As protein: CASSVGGAGAFF.

The chain links TRBV5-1 to TRBJ2-6; TRBD2 is a possible D gene (6 bases). V was pared by 4 bases and J by 2 bases, with 10 bases between. The CDR3 is made up of 15 amino acids. From germline, CDR1 is SGHRS and CDR2 YFSETQ. In DNA, the CDR3 is TGCGCCAGCAGCGGGACTCTTACTGGGGCCAACGTCCTGACTTTC. Its protein product is CASSGTLTGANVLTF. Full variable domain (missing parts from reference TRBV5-1 and TRBJ2-6): KAGVTQTPRYLIKTRGQQVTLSCSPISGHRSVSWYQQTPGQGLQFLFEYFSETQRNKGNFPGRFSGRQFSNSRSEMNVSTLELGDSALYLCASSGTLTGANVLTFGAGSRLTVL.

This clone has just one count. This chain's CDR3 is CASSEGWDVEAFF. For the CDR3, the DNA is TGTGCCAGCAGTGAAGGGTGGGACGTTGAAGCTTTCTTT. The chain couples TRBV6-1 to TRBJ1-1; TRBD1 is a possible D gene (5 bases). V lost 1 base and J lost 7, with 10 bases in between. Germline lookup yields CDR1 MNHNS and CDR2 SASEGT. The CDR3 length is 13 residues.

The V call is TRBV27, the J call TRBJ1-1; D unclear. Germline V gene sequence: CDR1 MNHEY, CDR2 SMNVEV (reference sequence). With 3 bases removed from V and 1 base from J, the gap between germline ends came to 33 bases. The CDR3 runs to 22 residues. The CDR3 DNA reads as TGTGCCAGCAGTTTCAGTCGAGGACGGCAAGATCCCCTTTCGGCATCGAACACTGAAGCTTTCTTT. This codes for CASSFSRGRQDPLSASNTEAFF.

The gene calls are TRBV7-8 and TRBJ2-3; 11 nucleotides line up with TRBD2. The CDR3 totals 14 residues. Germline CDR1 is SGHVS and CDR2 is FQNEAQ. J lost 7 bases, V lost 5 bases, and 5 bases had no gene match. The CDR3 sequence is CASSLSGRVNTQYF. The CDR3 nucleotides read TGTGCCAGCAGCCTTAGCGGGAGGGTTAATACGCAGTATTTT.

The chain couples TRBV2 to TRBJ1-5; 9 bases are a match to TRBD1. J lost 7 bases, V lost 7 bases, and 8 bases had no gene match. The CDR3 extends over 14 amino acids. Germline values: CDR1 SNHLY, CDR2 FYNNEI. In DNA, the CDR3 is TGTGCCAGCATTCCGGACAGGGGCGGCCAGCCCCAGCATTTT. Translation gives CASIPDRGGQPQHF.

This rearrangement joins TRBV11-3 to TRBJ2-1; D is unresolved. The ends were cut back, 2 bases at V and 8 bases at J, with 4 bases in the middle. The germline CDR1 and CDR2 sequences are SGHNT and YENEEA. This CDR3 is built from 11 residues. The CDR3 DNA is TGTGCCAGCAGCTTAAATGATGAGCAGTTCTTC. Translated, it gives CASSLNDEQFF.

The rearrangement uses TRBV7-9 and TRBJ1-5; TRBD1 aligns across 8 bases. The CDR3 is 16 residues long. With 6 bases clipped from V and 5 bases from J, the junction kept 12 bases outside the gene matches. Germline loops: CDR1 SEHNR, CDR2 FQNEAQ (reference sequence). In nucleotides, the CDR3 is TGTGCCAGCAGTTTTGACAGGGGCAACTTGGATCAGCCCCAGCATTTT. It codes for CASSFDRGNLDQPQHF.

This chain uses TRBV5-1 with TRBJ1-6; TRBD1 is a possible D gene (6 bases). Germline V gene lookup returns CDR1 SGHRS and CDR2 YFSETQ. V was pared by 4 bases and J by 7 bases, with 18 bases between. The CDR3 sequence is 16 residues long. In nucleotides, the CDR3 is TGCGCCAGCAGCCCTGGCCCCAGGGGTGGCAATTCACCCCTCCACTTT. It specifies CASSPGPRGGNSPLHF.

The CDR3 sequence is CASSSDRIEIYGYTF. CDR3 sequence (DNA): TGTGCCAGCAGCTCGGACCGAATAGAGATCTATGGCTACACCTTC. This chain connects TRBV5-6 to TRBJ1-2, with no clear D. Germline V CDR1 and CDR2: SGHDT, YYEEEE. The CDR3 is made up of 15 amino acids. Trimming stripped 3 bases from V and 4 bases from J, with 16 bases between.

This clone was detected a few times. V is TRBV30 and J is TRBJ1-5; no clear D gene. Germline V lookup: CDR1 GTSNPN, CDR2 SVGIG (reference sequence). The CDR3 spans 13 residues. Trimming removed 2 bases from V and 5 bases from J, with 10 bases in between. The CDR3 sequence: CAWSKGDDQPQHF. CDR3 nucleotides: TGTGCCTGGAGTAAGGGAGATGATCAGCCCCAGCATTTT.

CDR3 in DNA: TGTGCCAGCAGCTTGGAGTCAGCCCTCTATGGCTACACCTTC. This encodes CASSLESALYGYTF. The chain combines TRBV5-6 with TRBJ1-2, with D hard to call. Per germline, CDR1 SGHDT and CDR2 YYEEEE. This CDR3 region has 14 residues. V dropped 0 bases and J dropped 4 bases, with 10 bases sitting between them.

This chain connects TRBV7-9 to TRBJ1-1; D remains unclear. The ends were cut back, 5 bases at V and 1 base at J, with 17 bases in the middle. The CDR3 is made up of 16 amino acids. Germline assignment: CDR1 SEHNR and CDR2 FQNEAQ (reference sequence). CDR3 in DNA: TGTGCCAGCAGCGTCGTAGCGGGAACGGGGAACACTGAAGCTTTCTTT. This gives the protein CASSVVAGTGNTEAFF.

The V and J genes are TRBV4-1 and TRBJ2-1; 16 nucleotides agree with TRBD2. Trimming cost V 5 bases and J 4 bases; bases outside gene matches: 8. The CDR3 length is 18 residues. Germline V lookup: CDR1 MGHRA, CDR2 YSYEKL. The CDR3 nucleotides are TGCGCCAGCAGCAAGGGACTAGCGGGGGGGCTAGATTACAATGAGCAGTTCTTC. Its translation is CASSKGLAGGLDYNEQFF.

This sequence joins TRBV30 and TRBJ1-2, with a tentative D call TRBD1 (6 bases). Germline CDR1 is GTSNPN and CDR2 is SVGIG (reference sequence). This CDR3 is built from 20 residues. Trimming took 7 bases from V and 8 from J, leaving 41 bases between them. DNA for the CDR3: TGTGCCTCGGCCAGAACCCCTCCTTGGGGGACGGACGGGGCAGGGGTCGGCTACACCTTC. It encodes CASARTPPWGTDGAGVGYTF.

This chain uses TRBV5-1 with TRBJ2-7; 8 nucleotides align to TRBD2. V lost 0 bases to trimming and J lost 0 bases; unmatched junction nucleotides: 2. The CDR3 contains 15 residues. Germline V gene lookup returns CDR1 SGHRS and CDR2 YFSETQ. This CDR3 reads CASSLAGTSSYEQYF. The CDR3 nucleotides read TGCGCCAGCAGCTTGGCCGGGACTAGCTCCTACGAGCAGTACTTC.

This sequence joins TRBV4-1 and TRBJ2-7, with 10 bases that match TRBD2. V dropped 4 bases and J dropped 2; count of bases not matched to a gene: 2. This CDR3 is 14 amino acids long. Germline lookup yields CDR1 MGHRA and CDR2 YSYEKL. CDR3 in DNA: TGCGCCAGCAGCCCACTAGCGGGAACCTACGAGCAGTACTTC. Translated, it gives CASSPLAGTYEQYF.

The V and J genes are TRBV9 and TRBJ1-3; tentatively, D is TRBD1 (5 bases). The CDR3 covers 16 residues. V lost 4 bases, J lost 8 bases, and 22 bases lay in between. CDR1 is SGDLS and CDR2 is YYNGEE in the germline V gene. CDR3 region: CASSKAGGSFPDTIYF. The CDR3, as DNA: TGTGCCAGCAGCAAAGCCGGGGGTTCGTTTCCGGACACCATATATTTT.

The V gene is TRBV7-9, the J gene TRBJ2-3, with D possibly matching TRBD1 (5 bases). Germline V gene sequence: CDR1 SEHNR, CDR2 FQNEAQ (reference sequence). The CDR3 runs to 15 residues. Deletions cut 1 base from V and 1 base from J, with 9 bases between. The CDR3: CASSLGQGGTDTQYF. CDR3 in DNA: TGTGCCAGCAGCTTAGGGCAGGGCGGCACAGATACGCAGTATTTT.

The rearrangement uses TRBV7-2 and TRBJ2-1; the D is unclear. The CDR3 extends over 15 amino acids. V gave up 5 bases and J gave up 0 bases, with 11 bases separating them. Germline V gene sequence: CDR1 SGHTA, CDR2 FQGNSA. The CDR3 sequence is CASSPQHRSYNEQFF. In nucleotides, the CDR3 is TGTGCCAGCAGCCCACAGCACCGCTCCTACAATGAGCAGTTCTTC.

The rearrangement joins TRBV5-6 to TRBJ2-3; no reliable D call. V lost 2 bases and J lost 3, with 4 bases in between. In germline, CDR1 is SGHDT, CDR2 YYEEEE. The CDR3 runs to 12 residues. In DNA, the CDR3 is TGTGCCAGCAGCTTACAGACAGATACGCAGTATTTT. Protein: CASSLQTDTQYF.

This chain joins TRBV12-2 and TRBJ2-5; the table's D gene call, TRBD2, was not cross checked with the DNA. TRBV12-2 is listed as a pseudogene. The CDR3 is 15 amino acids. CDR3 in amino acids: CASRLEPSGEETQYF. CDR3 in DNA: TGTGCAAGTCGCTTAGAGCCTAGCGGAGAAGAGACCCAGTACTTC.